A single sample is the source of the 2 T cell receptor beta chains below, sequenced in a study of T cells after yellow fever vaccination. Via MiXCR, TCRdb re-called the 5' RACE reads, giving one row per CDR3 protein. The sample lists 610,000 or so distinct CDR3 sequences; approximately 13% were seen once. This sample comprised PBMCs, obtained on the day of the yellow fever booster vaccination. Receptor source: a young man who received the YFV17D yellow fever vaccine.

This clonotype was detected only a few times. The CDR3 DNA follows: TGTGCCAGCTCACCCCAGATCGGGGGACCGAACACCGGGGAGCTGTTTTTT. Its protein is CASSPQIGGPNTGELFF. The genes are TRBV18 and TRBJ2-2; possibly TRBD2 for D (6 bases). Germline V gives CDR1 KGHSH, CDR2 LQKENI. The V and J ends lost 3 bases and 0 bases respectively, with 14 bases between them. CDR3 size: 17 residues. Drawing the rest from reference TRBV18 and TRBJ2-2, the complete variable domain is NAGVMQNPRHLVRRRGQEARLRCSPMKGHSHVYWYRQLPEEGLKFMVYLQKENIIDESGMPKERFSAEFPKEGPSILRIQQVVRGDSAAYFCASSPQIGGPNTGELFFGEGSRLTVL.

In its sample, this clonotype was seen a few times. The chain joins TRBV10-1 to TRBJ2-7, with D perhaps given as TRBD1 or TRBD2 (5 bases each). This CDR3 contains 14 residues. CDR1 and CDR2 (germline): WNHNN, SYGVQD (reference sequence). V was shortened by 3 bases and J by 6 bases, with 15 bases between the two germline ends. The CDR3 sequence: CASSEPGRGSEQYF. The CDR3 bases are TGCGCCAGCAGTGAACCGGGACGCGGAAGCGAGCAGTACTTC.